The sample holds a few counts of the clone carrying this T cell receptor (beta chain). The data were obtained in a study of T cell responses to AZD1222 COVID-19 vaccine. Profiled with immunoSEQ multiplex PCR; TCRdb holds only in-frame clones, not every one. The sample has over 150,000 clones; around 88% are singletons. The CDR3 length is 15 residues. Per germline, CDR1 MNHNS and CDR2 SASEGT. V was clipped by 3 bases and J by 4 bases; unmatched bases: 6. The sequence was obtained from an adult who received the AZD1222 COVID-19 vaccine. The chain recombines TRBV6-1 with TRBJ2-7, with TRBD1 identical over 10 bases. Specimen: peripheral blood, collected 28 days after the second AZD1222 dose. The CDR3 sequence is CASSDRTGGGYEQYF. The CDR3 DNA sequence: TGTGCCAGCAGTGATCGGACAGGGGGAGGTTACGAGCAGTACTTC.